This T cell receptor beta chain was captured by sequencing in a study of T cell responses to AZD1222 COVID-19 vaccine. The overall study: Some second doses came at about 4 weeks and others at about 12 weeks; these were pooled. Broader study findings: Spike regions recognized by vaccine-associated CD4 TCRs spanned the protein, led by 160-218 and 743-854. A rise in Spike-specific TCR breadth and depth followed two AZD1222 doses. Donors were chiefly white British, with a greater number of females, and clonal diversity was perhaps underestimated.

The germline gives CDR1 MDHEN, CDR2 SYDVKM. Ends included, the CDR3 has 16 residues. Profiled with immunoSEQ multiplex PCR; TCRdb holds only in-frame clones, not every one. Of roughly 100,000 clones in the sample, about nine tenths were seen once. A word on this clone: What it binds is unknown. The limits of the CDR3 on the DNA are not certain, so only TCRdb's listed CDR3 is given. Other DNA sequences from this sample encode an identical CDR3 as well.

The chain links TRBV28 to TRBJ1-5; the table gives TRBD1 as D, unverified against the DNA. The specimen was peripheral blood, collected on day 0 of AZD1222 vaccination. This clonotype was obtained from an adult in good health. The chain's CDR3 is CASSSSNRGSNQPQHF.